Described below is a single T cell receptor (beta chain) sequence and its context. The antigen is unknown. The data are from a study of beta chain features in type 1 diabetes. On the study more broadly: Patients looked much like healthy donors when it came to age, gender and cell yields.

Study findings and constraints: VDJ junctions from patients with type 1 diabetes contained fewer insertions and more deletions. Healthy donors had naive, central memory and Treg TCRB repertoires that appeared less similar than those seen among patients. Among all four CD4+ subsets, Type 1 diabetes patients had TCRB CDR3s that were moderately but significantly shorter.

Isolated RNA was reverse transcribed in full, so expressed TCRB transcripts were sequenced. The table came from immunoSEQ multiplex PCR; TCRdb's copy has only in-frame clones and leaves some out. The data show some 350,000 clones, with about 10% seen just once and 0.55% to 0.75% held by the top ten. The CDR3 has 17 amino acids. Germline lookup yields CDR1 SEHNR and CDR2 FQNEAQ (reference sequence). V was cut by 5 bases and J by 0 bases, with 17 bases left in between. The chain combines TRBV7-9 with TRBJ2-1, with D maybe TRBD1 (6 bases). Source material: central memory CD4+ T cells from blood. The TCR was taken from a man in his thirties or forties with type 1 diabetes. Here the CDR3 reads CASSKGAGTSSYNEQFF. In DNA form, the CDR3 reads TGTGCCAGCAGCAAGGGAGCCGGGACATCCTCCTACAATGAGCAGTTCTTC.